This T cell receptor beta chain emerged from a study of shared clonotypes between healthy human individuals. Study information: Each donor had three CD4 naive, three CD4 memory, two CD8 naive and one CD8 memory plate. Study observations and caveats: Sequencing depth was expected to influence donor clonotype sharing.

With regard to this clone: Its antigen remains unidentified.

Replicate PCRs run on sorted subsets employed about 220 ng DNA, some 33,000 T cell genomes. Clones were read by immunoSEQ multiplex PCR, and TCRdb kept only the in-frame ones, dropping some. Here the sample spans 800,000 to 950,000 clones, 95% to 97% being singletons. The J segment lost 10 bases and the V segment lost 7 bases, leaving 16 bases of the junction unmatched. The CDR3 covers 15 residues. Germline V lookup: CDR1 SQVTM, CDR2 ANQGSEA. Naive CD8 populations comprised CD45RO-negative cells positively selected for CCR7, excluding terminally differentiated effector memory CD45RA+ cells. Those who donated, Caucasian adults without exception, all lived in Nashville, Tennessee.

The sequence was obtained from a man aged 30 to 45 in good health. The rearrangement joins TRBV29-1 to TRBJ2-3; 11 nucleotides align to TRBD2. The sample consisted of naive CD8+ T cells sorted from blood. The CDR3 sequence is CSGLGLAGFGEAQYF. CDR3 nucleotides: TGCAGCGGACTCGGACTAGCGGGTTTTGGAGAGGCGCAGTATTTT.